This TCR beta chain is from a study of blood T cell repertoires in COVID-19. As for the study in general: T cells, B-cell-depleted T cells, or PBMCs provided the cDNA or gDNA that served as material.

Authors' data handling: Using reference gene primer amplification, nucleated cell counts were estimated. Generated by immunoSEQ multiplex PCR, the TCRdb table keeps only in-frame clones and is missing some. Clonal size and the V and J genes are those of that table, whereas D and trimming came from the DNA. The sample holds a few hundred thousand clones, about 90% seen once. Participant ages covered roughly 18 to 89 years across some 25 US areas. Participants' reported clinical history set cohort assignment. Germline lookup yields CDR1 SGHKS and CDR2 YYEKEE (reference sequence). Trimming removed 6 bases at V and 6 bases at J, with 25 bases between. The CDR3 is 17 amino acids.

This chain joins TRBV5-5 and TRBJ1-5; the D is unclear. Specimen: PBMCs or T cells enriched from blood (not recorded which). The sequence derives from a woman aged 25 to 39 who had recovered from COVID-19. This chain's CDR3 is CASTPGPTVGVGQPQHF. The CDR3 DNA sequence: TGTGCCAGCACCCCGGGTCCCACGGTCGGGGTAGGTCAGCCCCAGCATTTT.